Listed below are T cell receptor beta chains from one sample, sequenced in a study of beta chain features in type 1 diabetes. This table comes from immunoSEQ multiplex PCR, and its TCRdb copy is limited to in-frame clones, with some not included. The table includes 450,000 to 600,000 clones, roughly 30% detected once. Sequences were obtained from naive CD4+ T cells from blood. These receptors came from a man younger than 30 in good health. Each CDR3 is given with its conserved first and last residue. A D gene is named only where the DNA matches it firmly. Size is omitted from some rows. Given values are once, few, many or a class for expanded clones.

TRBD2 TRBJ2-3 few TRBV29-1 CSARGLHTDTQYF TGCAGCGCTCGGGGACTACACACAGATACGCAGTATTTT
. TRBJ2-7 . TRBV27 CASSYFEGGSYEQYF TGTGCCAGCAGTTATTTTGAGGGTGGGTCCTACGAGCAGTACTTC
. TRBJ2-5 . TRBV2 CASSGLGETQYF TGTGCCAGCAGTGGACTAGGAGAGACCCAGTACTTC
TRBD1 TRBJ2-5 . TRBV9 CASSGYRGQETQYF TGTGCCAGCAGCGGCTACAGGGGGCAAGAGACCCAGTACTTC
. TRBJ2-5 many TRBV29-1 CSVEREETQYF TGCAGCGTTGAAAGGGAAGAGACCCAGTACTTC
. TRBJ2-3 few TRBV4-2 CASSPWPDTQYF TGTGCCAGCAGCCCATGGCCAGATACGCAGTATTTT
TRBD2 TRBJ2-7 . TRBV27 CASSLSGLARYEQYF TGTGCCAGCAGTTTATCGGGACTAGCGCGCTACGAGCAGTACTTC
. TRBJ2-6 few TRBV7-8 CASSLGGANVLTF TGTGCCAGCAGCTTAGGTGGGGCCAACGTCCTGACTTTC
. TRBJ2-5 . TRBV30 CAWSVGNGKGETQYF TGTGCCTGGAGTGTAGGGAATGGGAAGGGAGAGACCCAGTACTTC
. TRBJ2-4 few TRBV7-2 CASSLSKNIQYF TGTGCCAGCAGCTTATCTAAAAACATTCAGTACTTC
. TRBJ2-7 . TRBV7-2 CASSLGGSSRHEQYF TGTGCCAGCAGCTTAGGGGGGAGCTCTCGGCACGAGCAGTACTTC
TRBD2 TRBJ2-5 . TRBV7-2 CASTRRGGGETQYF TGTGCCAGCACCCGACGGGGGGGCGGCGAGACCCAGTACTTC
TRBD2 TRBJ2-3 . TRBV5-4 CASSTPGLAGGPPDTQYF TGTGCCAGCAGCACTCCGGGACTAGCGGGAGGGCCGCCAGATACGCAGTATTTT
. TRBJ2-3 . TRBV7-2 CASSLGTTRIVDTQYF TGTGCCAGCAGCTTAGGGACCACTAGAATAGTAGATACGCAGTATTTT
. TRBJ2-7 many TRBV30 CAWSVLEIRYEQYF TGTGCCTGGAGTGTACTGGAGATTCGGTACGAGCAGTACTTC
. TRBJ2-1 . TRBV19 CASIGGSGIYNEQFF TGTGCCAGTATTGGGGGTAGCGGCATCTACAATGAGCAGTTCTTC
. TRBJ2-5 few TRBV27 CASSLSTRATQYF TGTGCCAGCAGTTTATCCACCAGGGCGACCCAGTACTTC
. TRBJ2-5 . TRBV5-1 CASSSVDQETQYF TGCGCCAGCAGCTCTGTGGACCAAGAGACCCAGTACTTC
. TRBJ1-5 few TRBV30 CAWTSGANQPQHF TGTGCCTGGACCTCAGGGGCCAATCAGCCCCAGCATTTT
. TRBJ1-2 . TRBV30 CAWNGGSDGYTF TGTGCCTGGAACGGGGGATCGGATGGCTACACCTTC
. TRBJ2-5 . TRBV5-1 CASSLFQETQYF TGCGCCAGCAGCTTGTTCCAAGAGACCCAGTACTTC
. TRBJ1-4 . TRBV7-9 CASSLGKATNEKLFF TGTGCCAGCAGCTTAGGGAAAGCAACTAATGAAAAACTGTTTTTT
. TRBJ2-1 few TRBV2 CASSYPGRDNEQFF TGTGCCAGCAGTTATCCGGGCCGCGACAATGAGCAGTTCTTC
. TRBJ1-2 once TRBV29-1 CSVDDYGYTF TGCAGCGTTGATGACTATGGCTACACCTTC
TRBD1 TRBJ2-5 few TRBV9 CASSVGTGGTETQYF TGTGCCAGCAGCGTCGGGACAGGGGGCACGGAGACCCAGTACTTC
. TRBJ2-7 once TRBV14 CASSALDRVREQYF TGTGCCAGCAGCGCCCTCGATCGCGTTCGGGAGCAGTACTTC
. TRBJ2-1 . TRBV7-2 CASSLAGYLYNEQFF TGTGCCAGCAGCTTAGCAGGCTACCTCTACAATGAGCAGTTCTTC
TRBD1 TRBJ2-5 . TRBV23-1 CAVPTGGIRETQYF TGCGCCGTCCCCACAGGGGGAATTAGGGAGACCCAGTACTTC
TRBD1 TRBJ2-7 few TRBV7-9 CASSFTGVEQYF TGTGCCAGCAGCTTCACAGGGGTCGAGCAGTACTTC
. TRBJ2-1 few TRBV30 CAWTIIQGGQFF TGTGCCTGGACCATAATCCAGGGTGGGCAGTTCTTC
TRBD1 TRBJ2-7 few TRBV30 CAWSLSGTGFYEQYF TGTGCCTGGAGCTTATCCGGGACAGGCTTCTACGAGCAGTACTTC
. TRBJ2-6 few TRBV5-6 CASSRVGTGANVLTF TGTGCCAGCAGCAGGGTAGGGACTGGGGCCAACGTCCTGACTTTC
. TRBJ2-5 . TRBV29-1 CSFLRGETQYF TGCAGCTTCCTGAGGGGAGAGACCCAGTACTTC
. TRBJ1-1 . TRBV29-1 CSVARNTEAFF TGCAGCGTTGCACGGAACACTGAAGCTTTCTTT
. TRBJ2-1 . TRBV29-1 CSAQGWDEQFF TGCAGCGCCCAGGGGTGGGATGAGCAGTTCTTC
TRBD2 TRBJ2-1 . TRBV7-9 CASSSGLAGADEQFF TGTGCCAGCAGCTCCGGACTAGCGGGAGCCGATGAGCAGTTCTTC
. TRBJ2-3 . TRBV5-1 CASSPYQADTQYF TGCGCCAGCAGCCCTTACCAGGCAGATACGCAGTATTTT
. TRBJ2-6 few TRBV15 CATCRGWPAGANVLTF TGTGCCACCTGCAGAGGGTGGCCAGCTGGGGCCAACGTCCTGACTTTC
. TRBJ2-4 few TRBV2 CASSVLAIAKNIQYF TGTGCCAGCAGTGTTCTAGCAATAGCCAAAAACATTCAGTACTTC
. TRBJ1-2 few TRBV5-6 CASTRRSGYTF TGTGCCAGCACTCGACGGAGTGGCTACACCTTC
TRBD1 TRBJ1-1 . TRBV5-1 CASRRVQGGTEAFF TGCGCCAGCAGACGTGTACAGGGGGGCACTGAAGCTTTCTTT
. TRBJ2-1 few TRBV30 CAWSRDRVDEQFF TGTGCCTGGTCGAGGGACCGAGTCGATGAGCAGTTCTTC
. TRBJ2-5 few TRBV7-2 CASSSVTIETQYF TGTGCCAGCAGCTCCGTAACGATAGAGACCCAGTACTTC
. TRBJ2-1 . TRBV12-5 CASGLVTYEQFF TGTGCTAGTGGTTTGGTAACTTATGAGCAGTTCTTC
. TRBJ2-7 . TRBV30 CAWSNRGLSYEQYF TGTGCCTGGAGTAACAGGGGACTCTCCTACGAGCAGTACTTC
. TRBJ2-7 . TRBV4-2 CASSQDLDSSYEQYF TGTGCCAGCAGCCAAGATTTGGACAGTTCGTACGAGCAGTACTTC
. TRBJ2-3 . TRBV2 CASKAETDTQYF TGTGCCAGCAAGGCGGAGACAGATACGCAGTATTTT
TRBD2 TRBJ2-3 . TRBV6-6 CASRGLAGSSTDTQYF TGTGCCAGCAGGGGACTAGCGGGAAGTAGCACAGATACGCAGTATTTT
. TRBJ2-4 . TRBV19 CASRETELLAKNIQYF TGTGCCAGTAGAGAGACAGAGCTGCTAGCCAAAAACATTCAGTACTTC
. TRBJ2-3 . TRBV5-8 CASSFQGTDTQYF TGTGCCAGCAGCTTTCAGGGGACAGATACGCAGTATTTT
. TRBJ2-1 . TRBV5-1 CASSPSFYDNEQFF TGCGCCAGCAGCCCAAGTTTTTATGACAATGAGCAGTTCTTC
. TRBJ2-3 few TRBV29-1 CSVARGTQYF TGCAGCGTTGCTAGGGGTACGCAGTATTTT
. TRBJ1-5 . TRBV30 CAWSVDFSQPQHF TGTGCCTGGAGTGTGGATTTCTCTCAGCCCCAGCATTTT
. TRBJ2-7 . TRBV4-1 CASSQVYRVSYEQYF TGCGCCAGCAGCCAAGTTTACAGGGTGTCCTACGAGCAGTACTTC